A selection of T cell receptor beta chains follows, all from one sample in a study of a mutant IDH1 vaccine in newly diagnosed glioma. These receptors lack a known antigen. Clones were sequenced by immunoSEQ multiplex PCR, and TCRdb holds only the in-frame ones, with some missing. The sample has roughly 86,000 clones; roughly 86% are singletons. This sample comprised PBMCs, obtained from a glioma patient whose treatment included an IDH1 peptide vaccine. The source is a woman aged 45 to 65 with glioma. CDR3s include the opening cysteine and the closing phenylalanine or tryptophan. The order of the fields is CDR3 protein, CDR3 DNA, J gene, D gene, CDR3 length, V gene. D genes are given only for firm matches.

CASSWDSGANVLTF,TGCGCCAGCAGCTGGGACTCTGGGGCCAACGTCCTGACTTTC,TRBJ2-6,NA,14,TRBV5-1
CASTAGGLNTGELFF,TGTGCCAGCACCGCAGGGGGCCTCAACACCGGGGAGCTGTTTTTT,TRBJ2-2,TRBD1,15,TRBV19
CASRGYTAGGRETQYF,TGTGCCAGCAGGGGTTACACAGCGGGAGGGCGAGAGACCCAGTACTTC,TRBJ2-5,TRBD2,16,TRBV6-6
CASSPPEGARVYGYTF,TGTGCCAGCTCACCACCCGAGGGGGCGCGCGTCTATGGCTACACCTTC,TRBJ1-2,TRBD1,16,TRBV18
CASSEDWWGPRGELFF,TGTGCCAGCAGTGAAGATTGGTGGGGGCCAAGGGGGGAGCTGTTTTTT,TRBJ2-2,NA,16,TRBV6-1
CASSLTTGGIGYTF,TGTGCCAGCAGTTTAACCACAGGGGGCATTGGCTACACCTTC,TRBJ1-2,TRBD1,14,TRBV27
CASSGLTGPLSVGYTF,TGCGCCAGCAGCGGCCTGACAGGACCCCTTTCGGTTGGCTACACCTTC,TRBJ1-2,NA,16,TRBV5-1
CASSSNRWETNEKLFF,TGCGCCAGCAGCTCCAATCGTTGGGAAACTAATGAAAAACTGTTTTTT,TRBJ1-4,NA,16,TRBV5-1
CASTTTSGFGNEQFF,TGTGCCAGCACAACCACTAGCGGGTTTGGCAATGAGCAGTTCTTC,TRBJ2-1,TRBD2,15,TRBV6-5
CASGTERSYNEQFF,TGTGCCAGCGGTACAGAGAGGTCCTACAATGAGCAGTTCTTC,TRBJ2-1,NA,14,TRBV5-7
CASSQSPPWDRGNGNTQYF,TGCGCCAGCAGTCAATCGCCGCCATGGGACAGGGGCAATGGTAATACGCAGTATTTT,TRBJ2-3,TRBD1,19,TRBV23-1
CASTPRGVNPYEQYF,TGTGCCAGCACCCCTAGGGGGGTCAACCCTTACGAGCAGTACTTC,TRBJ2-7,NA,15,TRBV6-5
CASSLEGNTIYF,TGTGCCAGCAGCTTAGAGGGAAACACCATATATTTT,TRBJ1-3,NA,12,TRBV7-8
CASSLSNRATYEQYF,TGTGCCAGCAGTTTATCGAACAGGGCCACCTACGAGCAGTACTTC,TRBJ2-7,NA,15,TRBV27
CASSLGADSTDTQYF,TGTGCCAGCAGCCTTGGAGCGGATAGCACAGATACGCAGTATTTT,TRBJ2-3,NA,15,TRBV5-6
CASSFRGSETF,TGTGCCAGCAGTTTCCGGGGGTCAGAGACCTTC,TRBJ1-2,NA,11,TRBV28